This TCR beta chain was documented in a study of cytomegalovirus exposure and HLA in healthy donors. In the PCR, 60 Vbeta and 13 Jbeta primers were used. Sequencing used immunoSEQ multiplex PCR; TCRdb keeps in-frame clones, though not all of them. The table lists more than 150,000 clones, around 80% of them singletons. There are 18 residues in the CDR3. V gave up 3 bases and J gave up 0 bases; unmatched junction bases: 14. CDR1 GTSNPN and CDR2 SVGIG come from the germline V gene (reference sequence). The TCR originated in a man aged 35 to 55 in good health and CMV-seronegative. The gene calls are TRBV30 and TRBJ2-4; 7 bases match TRBD2. Source material: PBMCs. The DNA for the CDR3 is TGTGCCTGGAGGATTTCCAGCGGGGCCCCCTTAGCCAAAAACATTCAGTACTTC. Residues: CAWRISSGAPLAKNIQYF.